The source of this T cell receptor beta chain is a study of blood T cells in healthy people across ages. The ends lost 0 bases at V and 0 bases at J; junction bases unmatched: 12. The CDR3 has 20 residues. The germline CDR1 and CDR2 sequences are SGHRS and YFSETQ. With a J-beta primer mix and a sample-barcoded 5' primer, a second PCR ran roughly 7 to 11 cycles. Every cDNA molecule carried a tag from a template-switch adaptor bearing 12 random nucleotides. At least 2.5 million CDR3-containing paired-end reads were obtained per sample. TCRdb re-called the 5' RACE reads through MiXCR, storing one row per CDR3 protein. This repertoire shows about 1.6 million distinct CDR3 sequences, approximately 32% found once; its top ten account for about 11%.

J is TRBJ2-6 and V is TRBV5-1; 7 bases agree with TRBD1. The receptor's source is a woman in her twenties or thirties in good health. The sample consisted of blood. DNA for the CDR3: TGCGCCAGCAGCTTGGCCAAAGGGACAGAGCTAAGCTCTGGGGCCAACGTCCTGACTTTC. It translates to CASSLAKGTELSSGANVLTF.